The following is a TCR beta chain sequence with its context. Profiled with immunoSEQ multiplex PCR; TCRdb holds only in-frame clones, not every one. The sample contains around 37,000 clones, around 85% of which appear only once. V lost 4 bases and J lost 0; bases outside the gene matches: 6. Germline-derived CDR1 and CDR2 are MRHNA and SNTAGT. The CDR3 contains 16 residues. The data were obtained in a study of CD4 T cells in relation to SARS-CoV-2 and coronaviruses. The chain joins TRBV6-4 to TRBJ2-1, with 7 bases fitting TRBD2. The specimen sequenced was memory CD4+ T cells from PBMCs. The receptor comes from an adult with COVID-19. The CDR3 is CASSVAGASSYNEQFF. The CDR3 nucleotides are TGTGCCAGCAGTGTTGCGGGAGCCAGCTCCTACAATGAGCAGTTCTTC.